One sample yielded the 26 T cell receptor beta chains listed below, sequenced in a study of tumor and adjacent non-tumor tissue in lung cancer (dated by TCRdb to the late 2010s). Bulk unsorted tissue served as the source for RNA extraction, and RNA quality was assessed using a NanoDrop ND-1000 and an Agilent 2100. Libraries were made using multiplex PCR. TCRdb lists the instrument as Illumina HiSeq 2500. Following protocols modified from ARM-PCR, the researchers constructed TCRbeta libraries through three rounds of nested PCR with primers (Table S4). TCRdb ran its own pipeline on the public reads, namely fastp trimming at Q25 and MiXCR clone calling, and kept in-frame beta chains. When rows share a CDR3 protein, they turn into one entry using the most common DNA and genes. The sample table holds 100,000 to 150,000 distinct CDR3 sequences, of which approximately 71% were seen once. Roughly 13% of the sample comes from the top ten.

The sample was lung tumor tissue. These receptors were taken from a man younger than 45 with non-small cell lung cancer.

The J gene is TRBJ2-1, the V gene TRBV7-3; D gene unclear. Germline lookup yields CDR1 SGHTA and CDR2 FQGTGA. V gave up 5 bases and J gave up 5 bases, with 10 bases separating them. There are 13 residues in the CDR3. CDR3 region: CASSPAFHNEQFF. Here the CDR3 DNA reads TGTGCCAGCAGCCCGGCCTTTCACAATGAGCAGTTCTTC.

J is TRBJ1-2 and V is TRBV20-1; the D is unclear. The ends were cut back, 0 bases at V and 5 bases at J, with 10 bases in the middle. CDR3 length: 13 residues. Germline loops: CDR1 DFQATT, CDR2 SNEGSKA (reference sequence). CDR3 bases: TGCAGTGCTAGAGAACAACTTAGATATGGCTACACCTTC. Protein: CSAREQLRYGYTF.

This clonotype appeared a few times. Just one base apart from a much larger clone, this may be a read error. The chain carries TRBV29-1 and TRBJ1-3; D not certain. Germline CDR1 SQVTM, CDR2 ANQGSEA. V lost 8 bases and J lost 0, with 8 bases in between. The CDR3 contains 12 residues. CDR3 protein: CSIGVSGNTIYF. As DNA, the CDR3 is TGCAGCATTGGCGTCTCTGGAAACACCATATATTTT.

This clonotype was observed many times. This chain connects TRBV11-2 to TRBJ1-6, with D tentatively TRBD1 (5 bases). Trimming took off 5 bases at V and 11 bases at J, with 10 bases between the two ends. This CDR3 region has 12 residues. CDR1 and CDR2 from the germline V gene are SGHAT and FQNNGV. The chain's CDR3 is CASSQPGTPLHF. DNA for the CDR3: TGTGCCAGCAGCCAACCAGGGACACCCCTCCACTTT.

Of note for this clonotype: The junction departs from the called germline gene at one end, perhaps through a read error. The chain couples TRBV11-2 to TRBJ2-2; TRBD1 matches 8 bases. Germline CDR1 reads SGHAT; CDR2 reads FQNNGV. The CDR3 runs to 16 residues. The CDR3 region has the DNA TGTGCTAGCAGCTCCCGACAGGGGACGGACACCGGGGAGCTGTTTTTT. It encodes CASSSRQGTDTGELFF.

As to this clonotype: A much larger clone sits a single nucleotide away, making a read error possible. The chain carries TRBV6-5 and TRBJ2-3, with D tentatively TRBD2 (6 bases). From germline, CDR1 is MNHEY and CDR2 SVGAGI. There are 15 residues in the CDR3. This CDR3 reads CARSYYGTSTDTQYF. The CDR3 DNA sequence: TGTGCCAGAAGTTACTACGGGACTAGCACAGATACGCAGTATTTT.

This clonotype was seen a handful of times. The chain couples TRBV24-1 to TRBJ2-2; 13 bases line up with TRBD2. Losses at the gene ends were 5 bases for V and 5 bases for J; bases not matched to a gene: 7. The CDR3 has 17 amino acids. Germline V lookup: CDR1 KGHDR, CDR2 SFDVKD. CDR3 sequence (DNA): TGTGCCACCAGTGCCTTGACTAGCGGGAGGCCAACCGGGGAGCTGTTTTTT. It encodes CATSALTSGRPTGELFF.

About this clonotype: One junction end disagrees with the germline gene, perhaps due to a read error. This rearrangement joins TRBV4-1 to TRBJ1-4; D perhaps matches TRBD1 (6 bases). The germline CDR1 and CDR2 sequences are MGHRA and YSYEKL. CDR3 size: 15 residues. DNA of the CDR3: TGCGCCAGCAGCCTCCGACAGGCAACTAATGAAAAAGTGTTTTTT. Its translation: CASSLRQATNEKVFF.

The gene calls are TRBV12-3 or TRBV12-4 and TRBJ2-7, with D possibly matching TRBD2 (7 bases). V lost 3 bases and J 5 bases, leaving 17 bases between the germline ends. The CDR3 length is 15 residues. Here the CDR3 reads CASSFNGGPFDEQYF. In DNA, the CDR3 is TGTGCCAGCAGTTTTAACGGGGGGCCATTTGACGAGCAGTACTTC.

This clonotype showed up just once. A much larger clone differs by one base, so this may be a read error. The chain combines TRBV7-9 with TRBJ1-2; no definite D call. CDR1 is SEHNR and CDR2 is FQNEAQ in the germline V gene (reference sequence). The CDR3 runs 15 residues. The CDR3 protein is CVSSLVGKANYGYTF. The CDR3 nucleotides read TGTGTCAGCAGCTTAGTAGGGAAAGCTAACTATGGCTACACCTTC.

For this clonotype: This clone may be a read error of a much larger clone one base away. The chain joins TRBV6-2 or TRBV6-3 to TRBJ2-7; D is unresolved. The CDR3 runs to 16 residues. Germline V gives CDR1 MNHEY, CDR2 SVGEGT. CDR3 sequence (DNA): TGTGCCAGCAGTGACTCCGTCGGGTTCCGCTCCTACGAGCAGTACTTC. Its protein product is CASSDSVGFRSYEQYF.

The rearrangement links TRBV20-1 to TRBJ2-3; D perhaps matches TRBD2 (5 bases). Germline V gives CDR1 DFQATT, CDR2 SNEGSKA (reference sequence). This CDR3 is built from 12 residues. With 6 bases removed from V and 8 bases from J, the gap between germline ends came to 15 bases. The CDR3 sequence: CSAPPSTSTQYF. CDR3 in DNA: TGCAGTGCCCCCCCTAGCACAAGTACGCAGTATTTT.

Concerning this clonotype itself: The CDR3 ends on some other residue instead of the conserved phenylalanine or tryptophan, so this is likely a read error. The chain employs TRBV6-6 and TRBJ1-5; D may be TRBD1 (5 bases). The V gene's germline CDR1 is MNHNY and CDR2 SVGAGI (reference sequence). The CDR3 is 18 residues long. Between the trimmed V and J ends, which lost 6 bases and 0 bases, there was a span of 21 bases. DNA of the CDR3: TGTGCCAGCAGCGCCGGGACGGGGACTTTTTATAGCAATCAGCCCCAGCATCTT. Encoded protein: CASSAGTGTFYSNQPQHL.

This clonotype has just a few counts. This chain uses TRBV20-1 with TRBJ1-5; 8 bases are a match to TRBD1. CDR1 and CDR2 from the germline V gene are DFQATT and SNEGSKA (reference sequence). The V and J ends lost 7 bases and 4 bases, in that order; junction bases with no gene match: 9. This CDR3 is 14 amino acids long. This CDR3 reads CSVTGGDRNQPQHF. For the CDR3, the DNA is TGCAGTGTGACGGGGGGGGACAGGAATCAGCCCCAGCATTTT.

This clonotype showed up many times. The chain has TRBV6-5 and TRBJ1-5; D possibly corresponds to TRBD1 (6 bases). V shed 2 bases and J shed 7 bases, with 15 bases lying between them. CDR1 is MNHEY, CDR2 SVGAGI, per germline. CDR3 length equals 15 residues. CDR3 sequence: CASSYTSGVDQPQHF. CDR3 nucleotide sequence: TGTGCCAGCAGTTACACTTCAGGGGTGGACCAGCCCCAGCATTTT.

The rearrangement links TRBV11-1 to TRBJ2-7; tentatively, D is TRBD1 (6 bases). CDR1 is SGHAT and CDR2 is FQDESV in the germline V gene (reference sequence). Between the trimmed V and J ends, which lost 3 bases and 7 bases, there was a span of 22 bases. The CDR3 is 16 residues long. The CDR3: CASSFTGGTWGEEQYF. In nucleotides, the CDR3 is TGTGCCAGCAGCTTCACAGGTGGGACATGGGGTGAAGAGCAGTACTTC.

This clonotype was observed a few times. The chain carries TRBV24-1 and TRBJ2-3; D not resolved. The CDR3 runs 12 residues. V was clipped by 1 base and J by 3 bases, with 1 base between them. The germline V gene encodes CDR1 KGHDR and CDR2 SFDVKD. The CDR3 DNA reads TGTGCCACCAGTGATTTTACAGATACGCAGTATTTT. Residues: CATSDFTDTQYF.

This clonotype was picked up one time. This may be a read error: a much more frequent sequence differs by one nucleotide. V usage is TRBV6-5 and J usage is TRBJ2-7, with D possibly matching TRBD1 (6 bases). This CDR3 has 13 residues. Germline-derived CDR1 and CDR2 are MNHEY and SVGAGI. The CDR3 nucleotides are TGTGACAGCAGTAATACAGGGACCGTCGAGCAGTACTTC. Amino acids: CDSSNTGTVEQYF.

There are a few counts of this clonotype. A much larger clone lies one base from this, so it may be a read error. The chain couples TRBV11-3 to TRBJ2-7; possibly TRBD2 for D (5 bases). Germline CDR1 SGHNT, CDR2 YENEEA. The germline V and J ends were trimmed by 10 bases and 6 bases, with 22 bases remaining between them. The CDR3 sequence is 14 residues long. CDR3 loop: CANKGNGPRGEQYF. CDR3 coding DNA: TGTGCCAACAAGGGCAACGGACCACGGGGCGAGCAGTACTTC.

The table lists this clonotype with a few counts. This clone may be a read error of a much larger clone one base away. The J gene is TRBJ2-5, the V gene TRBV6-5; 7 bases are shared with TRBD1. Germline V gives CDR1 MNHEY, CDR2 SVGAGI. The CDR3 sequence is 13 residues long. The CDR3 DNA sequence: TGTGCCAGCAACACCCAGGGGGAAGAGGCCCAGTACTTC. Translation gives CASNTQGEEAQYF.

Notes on this clonotype: A read error may explain this, as a much larger clone is one base away. The J gene is TRBJ2-7, the V gene TRBV29-1, with D perhaps TRBD1 or TRBD2 (6 bases each). Trimming left V 5 bases short and J 6 bases short, with 17 bases between. The CDR3 covers 13 residues. The germline CDR1 and CDR2 sequences are SQVTM and ANQGSEA. The CDR3 protein is CSVPGGRGSEQYF. CDR3 coding DNA: TGCAGCGTTCCTGGGGGGCGGGGCAGCGAGCAGTACTTC.

A word on this clonotype: One end of the junction varies from germline; a read error may be responsible. The V gene is TRBV20-1, the J gene TRBJ2-3; D gene unclear. This CDR3 spans 13 amino acids. Germline V lookup: CDR1 DFQATT, CDR2 SNEGSKA (reference sequence). In DNA, the CDR3 is TGTAGTGCCTCACCCAGCGACACAGAAACGCAGTATTTT. Residues: CSASPSDTETQYF.

A word on this clonotype: Being one base from a much bigger clone, this may be a read error. J is TRBJ2-1 and V is TRBV6-2 or TRBV6-3, with no clear D. The CDR3 contains 15 residues. CDR1 and CDR2 from the germline V gene are MNHEY and SVGEGT. CDR3 in DNA: TGTACCAGCACTCTCGCCCGGGCTAGATCCAATGAGCAGTTCTTC. Its protein product is CTSTLARARSNEQFF.

This clonotype showed up just a few times. The junction differs from germline at one of its ends, possibly a read error. This chain uses TRBV29-1 with TRBJ2-7, with unresolved D. CDR1 is SQVTM and CDR2 is ANQGSEA in the germline V gene. The CDR3 loop spans 12 amino acids. The CDR3 region is CSARLGSYEQYF. The CDR3 DNA reads TGCAGCGCCCGGTTGGGCTCCTATGAGCAGTACTTC.

This clonotype was seen a single time. A junction boundary mismatches the germline segment, possibly from a read error. The chain recombines TRBV20-1 with TRBJ2-1; tentatively, D is TRBD2 (6 bases). CDR3 length equals 14 residues. CDR1 DFQATT and CDR2 SNEGSKA come from the germline V gene (reference sequence). Here the CDR3 reads CSAHTTGGYNEQFF. For the CDR3, the DNA is TGCAGTGCTCATACTACCGGGGGTTACAATGAGCAGTTTTTC.

For the CDR3, the DNA is TGTGCCAGCAGCTCTAAAAAACTGTTTTTT. It specifies CASSSKKLFF. V and J are TRBV11-3 and TRBJ1-4; no definite D call. There are 10 residues in the CDR3. V gave up 4 bases and J gave up 9 bases, with 3 bases separating them. Germline CDR1 and CDR2: SGHNT and YENEEA.